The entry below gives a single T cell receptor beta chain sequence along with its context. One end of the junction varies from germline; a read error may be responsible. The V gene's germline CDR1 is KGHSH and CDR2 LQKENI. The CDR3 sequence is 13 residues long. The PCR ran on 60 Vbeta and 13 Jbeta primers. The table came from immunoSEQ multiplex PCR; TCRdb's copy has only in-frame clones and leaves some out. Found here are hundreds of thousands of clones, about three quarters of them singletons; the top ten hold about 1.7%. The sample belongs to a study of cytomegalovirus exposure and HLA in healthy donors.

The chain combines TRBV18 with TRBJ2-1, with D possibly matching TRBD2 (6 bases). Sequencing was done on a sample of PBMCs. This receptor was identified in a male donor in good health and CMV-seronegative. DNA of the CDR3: TGTGCCAGCTCACCCCCGGACTACTATGAGCAGTTCTTC. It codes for CASSPPDYYEQFF.